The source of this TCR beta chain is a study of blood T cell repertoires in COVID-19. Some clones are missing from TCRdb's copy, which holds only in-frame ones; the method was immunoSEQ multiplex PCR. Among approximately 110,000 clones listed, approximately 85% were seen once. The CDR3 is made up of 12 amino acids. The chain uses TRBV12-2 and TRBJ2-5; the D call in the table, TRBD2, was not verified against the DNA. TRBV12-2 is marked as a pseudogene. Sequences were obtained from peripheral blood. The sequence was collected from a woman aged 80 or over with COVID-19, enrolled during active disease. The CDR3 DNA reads TGTGCAAGTCGCCTCCCGGGAGAGACCCAGTACTTC. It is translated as CASRLPGETQYF.